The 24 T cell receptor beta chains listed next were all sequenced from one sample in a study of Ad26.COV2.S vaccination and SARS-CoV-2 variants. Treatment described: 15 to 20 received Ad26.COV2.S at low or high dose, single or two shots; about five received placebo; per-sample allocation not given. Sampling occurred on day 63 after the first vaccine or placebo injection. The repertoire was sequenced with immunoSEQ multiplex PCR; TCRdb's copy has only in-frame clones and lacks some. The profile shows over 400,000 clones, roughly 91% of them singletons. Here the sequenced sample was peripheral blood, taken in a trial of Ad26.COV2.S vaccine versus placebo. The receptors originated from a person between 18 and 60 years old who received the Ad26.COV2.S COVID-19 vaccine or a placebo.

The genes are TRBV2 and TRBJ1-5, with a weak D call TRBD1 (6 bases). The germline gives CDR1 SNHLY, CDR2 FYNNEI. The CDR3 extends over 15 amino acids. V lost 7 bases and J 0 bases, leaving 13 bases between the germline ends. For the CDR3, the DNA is TGTGCCAGCAAGACGGACAGCTATAGCAATCAGCCCCAGCATTTT. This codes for CASKTDSYSNQPQHF.

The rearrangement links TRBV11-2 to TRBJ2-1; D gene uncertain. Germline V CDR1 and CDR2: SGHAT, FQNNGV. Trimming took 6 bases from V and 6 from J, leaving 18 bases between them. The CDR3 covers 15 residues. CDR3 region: CASRRITGRLNEQFF. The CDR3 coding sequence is TGTGCCAGCAGAAGAATAACGGGCCGCCTCAATGAGCAGTTCTTC. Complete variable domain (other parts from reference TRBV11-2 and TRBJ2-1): EAGVAQSPRYKIIEKRQSVAFWCNPISGHATLYWYQQILGQGPKLLIQFQNNGVVDDSQLPKDRFSAERLKGVDSTLKIQPAKLEDSAVYLCASRRITGRLNEQFFGPGTRLTVL.

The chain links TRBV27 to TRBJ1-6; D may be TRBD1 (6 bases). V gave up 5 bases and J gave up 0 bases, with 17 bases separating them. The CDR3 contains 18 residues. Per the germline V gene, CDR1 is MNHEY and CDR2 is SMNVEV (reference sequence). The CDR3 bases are TGTGCCAGCAGTCCGACTCAGGGGCCGGGCTCCTATAATTCACCCCTCCACTTT. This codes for CASSPTQGPGSYNSPLHF.

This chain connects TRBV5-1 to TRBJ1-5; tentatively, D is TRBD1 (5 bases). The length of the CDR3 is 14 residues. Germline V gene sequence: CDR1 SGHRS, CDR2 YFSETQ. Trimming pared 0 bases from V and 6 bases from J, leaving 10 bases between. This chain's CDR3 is CASSLDTGGQPQHF. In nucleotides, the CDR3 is TGCGCCAGCAGCTTGGACACTGGGGGTCAGCCCCAGCATTTT.

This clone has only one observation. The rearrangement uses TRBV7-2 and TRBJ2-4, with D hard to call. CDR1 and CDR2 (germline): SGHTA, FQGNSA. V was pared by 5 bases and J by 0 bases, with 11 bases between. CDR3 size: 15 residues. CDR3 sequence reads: CASSPTSIAKNIQYF. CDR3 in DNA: TGTGCCAGCAGCCCAACAAGTATAGCCAAAAACATTCAGTACTTC.

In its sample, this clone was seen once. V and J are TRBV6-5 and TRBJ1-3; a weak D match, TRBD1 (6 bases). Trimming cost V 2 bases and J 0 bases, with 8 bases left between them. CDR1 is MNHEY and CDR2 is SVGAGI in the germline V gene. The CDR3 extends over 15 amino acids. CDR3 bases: TGTGCCAGCAGTTACAGCAGGGGCTCTGGAAACACCATATATTTT. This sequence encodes CASSYSRGSGNTIYF.

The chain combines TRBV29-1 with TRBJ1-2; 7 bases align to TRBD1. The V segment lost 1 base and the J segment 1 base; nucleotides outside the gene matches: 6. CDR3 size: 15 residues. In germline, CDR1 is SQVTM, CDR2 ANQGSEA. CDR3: CSVEAAGTDNYGYTF. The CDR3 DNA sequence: TGCAGCGTTGAAGCAGCCGGGACAGATAACTATGGCTACACCTTC.

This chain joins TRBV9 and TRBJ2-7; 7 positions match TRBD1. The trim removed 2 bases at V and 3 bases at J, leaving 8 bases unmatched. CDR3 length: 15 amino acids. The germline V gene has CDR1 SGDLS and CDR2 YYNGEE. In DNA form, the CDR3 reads TGTGCCAGCAGCGTCTCGGACAGGCGTTACTACGAGCAGTACTTC. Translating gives CASSVSDRRYYEQYF.

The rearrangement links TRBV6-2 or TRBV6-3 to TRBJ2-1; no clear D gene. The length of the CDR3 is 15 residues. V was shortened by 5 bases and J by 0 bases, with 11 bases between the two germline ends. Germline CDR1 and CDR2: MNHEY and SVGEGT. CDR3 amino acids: CASSRPGFSYNEQFF. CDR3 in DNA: TGTGCCAGCAGTCGTCCGGGTTTCTCCTACAATGAGCAGTTCTTC.

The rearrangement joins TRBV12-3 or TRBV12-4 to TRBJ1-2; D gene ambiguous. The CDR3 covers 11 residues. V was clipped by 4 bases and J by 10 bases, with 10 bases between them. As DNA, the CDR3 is TGTGCCAGCAGTTCCGGCCTGTACTACACCTTC. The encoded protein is CASSSGLYYTF.

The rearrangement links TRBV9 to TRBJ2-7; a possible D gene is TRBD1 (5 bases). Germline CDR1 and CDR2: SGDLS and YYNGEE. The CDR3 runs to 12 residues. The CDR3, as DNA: TGTGCTAGCCCACAGGTCCTAAACGAGCAGTACTTC. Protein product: CASPQVLNEQYF. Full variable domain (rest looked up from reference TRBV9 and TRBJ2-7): DSGVTQTPKHLITATGQRVTLRCSPRSGDLSVYWYQQSLDQGLQFLIQYYNGEERAKGNILERFSAQQFPDLHSELNLSSLELGDSALYFCASPQVLNEQYFGPGTRLTVT.

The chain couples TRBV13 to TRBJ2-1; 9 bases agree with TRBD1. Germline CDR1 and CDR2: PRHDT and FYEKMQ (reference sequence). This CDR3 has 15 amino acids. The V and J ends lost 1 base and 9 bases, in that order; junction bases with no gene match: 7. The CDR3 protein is CASSLVGTGLGEQFF. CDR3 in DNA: TGTGCCAGCAGCTTAGTCGGGACAGGGTTGGGTGAGCAGTTCTTC.

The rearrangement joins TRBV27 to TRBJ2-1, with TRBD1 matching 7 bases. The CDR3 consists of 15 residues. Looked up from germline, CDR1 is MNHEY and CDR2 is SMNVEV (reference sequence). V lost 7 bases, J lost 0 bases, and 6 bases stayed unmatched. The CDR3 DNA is TGTGCCAGCAAAAGGGGGCCGAGCTCCTACAATGAGCAGTTCTTC. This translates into CASKRGPSSYNEQFF.

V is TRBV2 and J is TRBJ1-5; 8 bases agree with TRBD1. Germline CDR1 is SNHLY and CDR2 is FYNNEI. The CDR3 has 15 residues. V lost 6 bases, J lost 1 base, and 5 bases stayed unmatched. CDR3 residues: CASSRTGTSNQPQHF. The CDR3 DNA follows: TGTGCCAGCAGCCGGACAGGGACGAGCAATCAGCCCCAGCATTTT.

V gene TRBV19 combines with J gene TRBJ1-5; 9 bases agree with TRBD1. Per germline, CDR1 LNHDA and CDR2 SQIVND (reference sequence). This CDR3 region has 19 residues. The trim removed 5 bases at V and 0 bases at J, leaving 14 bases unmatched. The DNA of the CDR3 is TGTGCCAGTAGTCAATTTGGACAGGGGACACCTAATAGCAATCAGCCCCAGCATTTT. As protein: CASSQFGQGTPNSNQPQHF.

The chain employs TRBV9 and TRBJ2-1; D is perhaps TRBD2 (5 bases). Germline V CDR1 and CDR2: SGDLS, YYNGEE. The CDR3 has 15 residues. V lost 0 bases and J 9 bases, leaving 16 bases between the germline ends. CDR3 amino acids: CASSVELATQLEQFF. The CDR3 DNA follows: TGTGCCAGCAGCGTAGAGTTAGCGACACAACTTGAGCAGTTCTTC.

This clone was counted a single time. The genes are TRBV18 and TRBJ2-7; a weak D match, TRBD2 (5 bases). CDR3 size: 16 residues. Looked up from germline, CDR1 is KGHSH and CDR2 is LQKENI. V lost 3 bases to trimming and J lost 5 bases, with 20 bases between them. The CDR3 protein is CASSPIFLPPEDEQYF. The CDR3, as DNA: TGTGCCAGCTCACCTATATTTCTACCCCCGGAGGACGAGCAGTACTTC.

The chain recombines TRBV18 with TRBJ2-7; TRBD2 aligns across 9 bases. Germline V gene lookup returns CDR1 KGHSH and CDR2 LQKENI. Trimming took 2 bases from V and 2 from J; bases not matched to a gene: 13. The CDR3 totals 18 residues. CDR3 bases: TGTGCCAGCTCACCAAAAACCGGGACTAGCAGAACGGCCTACGAGCAGTACTTC. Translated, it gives CASSPKTGTSRTAYEQYF.

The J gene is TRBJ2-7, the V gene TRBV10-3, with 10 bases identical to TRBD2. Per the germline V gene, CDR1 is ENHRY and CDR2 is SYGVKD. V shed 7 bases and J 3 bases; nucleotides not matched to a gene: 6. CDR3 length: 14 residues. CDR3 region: CAIKTGTSDYEQYF. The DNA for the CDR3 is TGTGCCATCAAGACCGGGACTAGCGACTACGAGCAGTACTTC.

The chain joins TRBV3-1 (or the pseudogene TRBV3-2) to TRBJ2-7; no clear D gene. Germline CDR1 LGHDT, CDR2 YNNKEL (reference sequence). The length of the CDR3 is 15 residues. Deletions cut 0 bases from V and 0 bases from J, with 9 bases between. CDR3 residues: CASSQEGINSYEQYF. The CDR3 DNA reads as TGTGCCAGCAGCCAAGAGGGGATCAACTCCTACGAGCAGTACTTC.

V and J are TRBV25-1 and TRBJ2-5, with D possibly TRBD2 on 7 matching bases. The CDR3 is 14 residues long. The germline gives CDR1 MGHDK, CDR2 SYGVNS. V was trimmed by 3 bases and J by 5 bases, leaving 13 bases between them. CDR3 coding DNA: TGTGCCAGCAGTGATCGAGGGAGGGGGGAGACCCAGTACTTC. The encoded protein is CASSDRGRGETQYF.

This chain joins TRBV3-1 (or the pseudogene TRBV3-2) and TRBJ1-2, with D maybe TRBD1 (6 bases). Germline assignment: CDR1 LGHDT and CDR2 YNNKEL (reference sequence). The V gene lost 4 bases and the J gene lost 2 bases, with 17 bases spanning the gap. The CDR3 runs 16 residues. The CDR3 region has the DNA TGTGCCAGCAGCCGATACTCCGGGACACCGAACTATGGCTACACCTTC. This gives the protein CASSRYSGTPNYGYTF.

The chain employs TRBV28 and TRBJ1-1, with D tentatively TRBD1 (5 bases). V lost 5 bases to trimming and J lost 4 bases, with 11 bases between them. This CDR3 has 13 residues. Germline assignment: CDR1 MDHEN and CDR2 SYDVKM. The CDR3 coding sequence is TGTGCCAGCAGTATCCGGGGGGGCACTGAAGCTTTCTTT. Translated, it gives CASSIRGGTEAFF.

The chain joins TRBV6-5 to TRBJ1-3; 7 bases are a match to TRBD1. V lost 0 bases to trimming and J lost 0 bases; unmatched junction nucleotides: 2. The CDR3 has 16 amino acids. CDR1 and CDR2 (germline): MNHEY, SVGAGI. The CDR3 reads CASSYSSGGSGNTIYF. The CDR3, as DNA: TGTGCCAGCAGTTACTCGTCAGGGGGCTCTGGAAACACCATATATTTT.